This is a list of T cell receptor beta chains from one sample in a study of shared clonotypes between healthy human individuals. Clones were read by immunoSEQ multiplex PCR, and TCRdb kept only the in-frame ones, dropping some. The sample records 2 million to 2.5 million clones, more than 90% being singletons. Source material: naive CD4+ T cells sorted from blood. The receptor source for this set is a man younger than 30 in good health. CDR3s include the opening cysteine and the closing phenylalanine or tryptophan. A D gene is named only where the DNA matches it firmly.

>-|TRBJ1-5|TRBV18
CASSPPYSNQPQHF
TGTGCCAGCTCACCCCCATATAGCAATCAGCCCCAGCATTTT
>-|TRBJ2-2|TRBV11-2
CASSLGLKPNTGELFF
TGTGCCAGCAGCTTAGGACTGAAACCGAACACCGGGGAGCTGTTTTTT
>-|TRBJ1-2|TRBV5-1
CASSLLPGTYGYTF
TGCGCCAGCAGCTTGTTGCCAGGGACCTATGGCTACACCTTC
>TRBD2|TRBJ2-3|TRBV6-5
CAIGRGNTDTQYF
TGTGCCATCGGGCGGGGGAACACAGATACGCAGTATTTT
>-|TRBJ2-7|TRBV7-2
CASSFSGIEPTHEQYF
TGTGCCAGCAGCTTTAGCGGCATTGAACCTACGCACGAGCAGTACTTC
>TRBD1|TRBJ2-2|TRBV5-4
CASSHGRDRGVSGELFF
TGTGCCAGCAGCCACGGCCGGGACAGGGGAGTATCCGGGGAGCTGTTTTTT
>-|TRBJ2-7|TRBV6-5
CASSYSTGSPYEQYF
TGTGCCAGCAGTTACTCCACAGGGTCACCCTACGAGCAGTACTTC
>-|TRBJ1-5|TRBV6-1
CASSEAGGTTLWNQPQHF
TGTGCCAGCAGTGAAGCGGGTGGGACAACTCTTTGGAATCAGCCCCAGCATTTT
>TRBD2|TRBJ2-7|TRBV15
CATSKSPGLAGPYEQYF
TGTGCCACCAGCAAATCCCCGGGACTAGCGGGCCCCTACGAGCAGTACTTC
>-|TRBJ2-7|TRBV18
CASSPPAGYSYEQYF
TGTGCCAGCTCACCACCGGCAGGGTACTCCTACGAGCAGTACTTC
>-|TRBJ2-3|TRBV7-8
CASSSSGGARGASTDTQYF
TGTGCCAGCAGCTCCAGTGGAGGGGCTAGGGGGGCTAGCACAGATACGCAGTATTTT